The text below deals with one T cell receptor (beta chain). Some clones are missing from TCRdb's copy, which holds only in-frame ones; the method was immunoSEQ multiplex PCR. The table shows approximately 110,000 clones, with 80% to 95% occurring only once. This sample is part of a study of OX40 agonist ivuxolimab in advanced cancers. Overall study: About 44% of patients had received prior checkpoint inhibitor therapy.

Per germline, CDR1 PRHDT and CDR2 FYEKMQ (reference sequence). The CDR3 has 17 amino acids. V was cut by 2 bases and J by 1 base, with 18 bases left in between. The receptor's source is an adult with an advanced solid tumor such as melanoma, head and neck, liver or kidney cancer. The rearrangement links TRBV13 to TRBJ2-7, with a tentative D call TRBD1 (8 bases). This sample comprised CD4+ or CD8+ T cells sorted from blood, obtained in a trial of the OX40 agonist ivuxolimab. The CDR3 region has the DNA TGTGCCAGCAGCTTAAGAACAGGGGGGGTTTATTCCTACGAGCAGTACTTC. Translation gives CASSLRTGGVYSYEQYF.